This TCR beta chain comes out of a study of CD8 T cells in ankylosing spondylitis. Whole-study results and caveats: As for the disease-linked clones, they showed a CD8+ phenotype and occurred at relatively low frequencies in peripheral blood. For ankylosing spondylitis blood, a TCR beta motif of several highly homologous variants appeared characteristic.

Each TCR beta library was made by quantitative 5'-RACE that incorporated molecular barcodes. One entry per CDR3 protein results from TCRdb running MiXCR on the 5' RACE reads. This sample has 700,000 to 1,000,000 distinct CDR3 sequences; about 11% occur once, and the top ten carry 0.51%. This clonotype has more than one count but fewer than ten. The antigen remains undetermined. Germline CDR1 DFQATT, CDR2 SNEGSKA (reference sequence). The CDR3 has 11 amino acids. The V gene lost 5 bases and the J gene lost 2 bases, with 4 bases spanning the gap. J is TRBJ2-1 and V is TRBV20-1; D call uncertain. The source is a male donor with ankylosing spondylitis. The sequencing input was blood, either unsorted or a sorted T cell fraction (not recorded which). The CDR3 loop reads CSAWAYNEQFF. DNA of the CDR3: TGCAGTGCTTGGGCCTACAATGAGCAGTTCTTC.